Listed here are 27 T cell receptor beta chains from one sample, sequenced in a study of beta chain features in type 1 diabetes. Every bit of the isolated RNA underwent reverse transcription, so sequencing read expressed TCRB transcripts. Libraries were prepared by immunoSEQ multiplex PCR; TCRdb keeps only in-frame clonotypes and omits some of them. The data show 150,000 or so clones, approximately 9.8% seen once. Sequences were obtained from central memory CD4+ T cells from blood. These receptor sequences come from a woman between 40 and 50 years old in good health.

The chain joins TRBV29-1 to TRBJ1-5, with a weak D call TRBD1 (5 bases). V was shortened by 4 bases and J by 3 bases, with 10 bases between the two germline ends. Germline V CDR1 and CDR2: SQVTM, ANQGSEA. The CDR3 is 13 residues long. The CDR3 region has the DNA TGCAGCGTTGGGGGCGGATACAATCAGCCCCAGCATTTT. Amino acids: CSVGGGYNQPQHF.

This clone was counted many times. The chain has TRBV7-9 and TRBJ2-1; TRBD2 aligns across 8 bases. Germline V gene data show CDR1 as SEHNR and CDR2 as FQNEAQ (reference sequence). The J segment lost 1 base and the V segment lost 5 bases, leaving 7 bases of the junction unmatched. This CDR3 has 16 residues. The chain's CDR3 is CASSTGGGRSYNEQFF. The CDR3 DNA sequence: TGTGCCAGCAGCACCGGGGGGGGCAGGTCCTACAATGAGCAGTTCTTC.

This chain uses TRBV29-1 with TRBJ2-2; D possibly corresponds to TRBD1 (5 bases). Germline CDR1 and CDR2: SQVTM and ANQGSEA. V lost 2 bases and J lost 0, with 10 bases in between. The CDR3 contains 15 residues. The CDR3 coding sequence is TGCAGCGTTGAAAGGCAGGGCACGAACACCGGGGAGCTGTTTTTT. This encodes CSVERQGTNTGELFF.

A few counts support this clone. V usage is TRBV10-3 and J usage is TRBJ1-5, with 8 bases matching TRBD1. Trimming cost V 10 bases and J 3 bases; bases outside gene matches: 8. CDR3 length: 14 residues. Germline CDR1 is ENHRY and CDR2 is SYGVKD. As DNA, the CDR3 is TGTGCCACCACGGACAGGGTAGACAATCAGCCCCAGCATTTT. Amino acids: CATTDRVDNQPQHF.

This clone was seen only a few times. The V gene is TRBV2, the J gene TRBJ2-5, with D perhaps matching TRBD1 (6 bases). The length of the CDR3 is 14 residues. Trimming left V 7 bases short and J 3 bases short, with 15 bases between. Germline CDR1 reads SNHLY; CDR2 reads FYNNEI. The CDR3 is CASTGNRAKETQYF. The CDR3 region has the DNA TGTGCCAGCACCGGAAACAGGGCAAAAGAGACCCAGTACTTC.

This clone showed up many times. V is TRBV18 and J is TRBJ2-3; D call uncertain. CDR3 length: 12 amino acids. Germline assignment: CDR1 KGHSH and CDR2 LQKENI. With 5 bases removed from V and 4 bases from J, the gap between germline ends came to 7 bases. CDR3 nucleotide sequence: TGTGCCAGCTCAGGTAGCTCAGATACGCAGTATTTT. Translation: CASSGSSDTQYF.

The chain employs TRBV7-2 and TRBJ1-4; TRBD1 agrees at 11 bases. The CDR3 has 15 amino acids. The germline V gene encodes CDR1 SGHTA and CDR2 FQGNSA. J was trimmed by 7 bases and V by 5 bases; bases with no gene match: 6. The CDR3 region is CASSPGQGAGEKLFF. The CDR3 bases are TGTGCCAGCAGCCCCGGACAGGGGGCTGGTGAAAAACTGTTTTTT.

The chain couples TRBV10-3 to TRBJ2-5, with 12 bases aligning to TRBD2. The V gene's germline CDR1 is ENHRY and CDR2 SYGVKD. The length of the CDR3 is 14 residues. With 10 bases clipped from V and 5 bases from J, the junction kept 8 bases outside the gene matches. As DNA, the CDR3 is TGTGCCACCGCTAGCGGGGGGGCCCGGGAGACCCAGTACTTC. As protein: CATASGGARETQYF.

This clone was counted ten times or more. In nucleotides, the CDR3 is TGTGCCAGCAGTCGACTACGGCGGGGGGTCAAGCATGAGCAGTTCTTC. It translates to CASSRLRRGVKHEQFF. The gene calls are TRBV11-2 and TRBJ2-1, with 8 bases identical to TRBD2. Germline assignment: CDR1 SGHAT and CDR2 FQNNGV. Germline trimming cut 6 bases from V and 8 bases from J; bases unmatched to any gene: 15. The CDR3 sequence is 16 residues long.

The rearrangement links TRBV5-6 to TRBJ2-1; 8 bases map to TRBD1. Germline-derived CDR1 and CDR2 are SGHDT and YYEEEE. The CDR3 is 11 amino acids. V dropped 4 bases and J dropped 14; count of bases not matched to a gene: 5. DNA for the CDR3: TGTGCCAGCAGCCTGGACAGGGCGGAGTTCTTC. This translates into CASSLDRAEFF.

The V and J genes are TRBV6-1 and TRBJ2-4; possibly TRBD2 for D (5 bases). The CDR3 extends over 15 amino acids. CDR1 is MNHNS, CDR2 SASEGT, per germline. V gave up 3 bases and J gave up 3 bases, with 12 bases separating them. The CDR3 region has the DNA TGTGCCAGCAGTGAGTTTGCCGGGGACAAAAACATTCAGTACTTC. Translating gives CASSEFAGDKNIQYF.

The table lists this clone with a few counts. The chain carries TRBV7-2 and TRBJ1-5; TRBD1 is a possible D gene (6 bases). This CDR3 has 15 residues. V was shortened by 4 bases and J by 6 bases, with 16 bases between the two germline ends. Per germline, CDR1 SGHTA and CDR2 FQGNSA. CDR3 region: CASSSSGGPTQPQHF. The CDR3 bases are TGTGCCAGCAGCTCCAGCGGGGGGCCGACTCAGCCCCAGCATTTT.

This clone occurred a few times. The chain carries TRBV5-1 and TRBJ1-2, with 9 nucleotides matching TRBD1. V dropped 4 bases and J dropped 7; count of bases not matched to a gene: 5. The germline gives CDR1 SGHRS, CDR2 YFSETQ. The CDR3 runs to 13 residues. CDR3 in DNA: TGCGCCAGCAGCCGGGGACAGGGTGGTGGCTACACCTTC. Its translation: CASSRGQGGGYTF.

For this clone: One junction end does not reproduce the germline sequence, and a read error may be involved. J is TRBJ2-1 and V is TRBV7-7; perhaps TRBD1 as D (6 bases). CDR3 length: 15 residues. CDR1 is SSHAT, CDR2 FNYEAQ, per germline (reference sequence). CDR3 bases: TGTGCTAGCAGCTCGAGCCCAGGGGCTGGGAATGAGCAGTTCTTC. Translation: CASSSSPGAGNEQFF.

This chain joins TRBV14 and TRBJ2-7, with TRBD1 matching over 10 bases. The junction had 1 base not matched to a gene; V was cut back by 4 bases and J by 4 bases. The CDR3 length is 13 residues. Germline V CDR1 and CDR2: SGHDN, FVKESK. The CDR3 nucleotides read TGTGCCAGCAGCCGGGACAGGGGTTACGAGCAGTACTTC. Its translation is CASSRDRGYEQYF.

The chain is built from TRBV12-5 and TRBJ2-7; 10 bases match TRBD1. CDR1 LGHNT and CDR2 FRNRAP come from the germline V gene. The junction had 4 bases not matched to a gene; V was cut back by 5 bases and J by 0 bases. The CDR3 runs to 15 residues. The CDR3 DNA reads TGTGCTAGTGGTAAGGGACAGGGGAGCTCCTACGAGCAGTACTTC. Translated: CASGKGQGSSYEQYF.

This clone was seen more than once but under ten times. The same CDR3 can be traced to other DNA sequences in this sample. The V and J genes are TRBV2 and TRBJ2-4; possibly TRBD1 for D (6 bases). The germline CDR1 and CDR2 sequences are SNHLY and FYNNEI. V lost 0 bases to trimming and J lost 3 bases, with 9 bases between them. The CDR3 sequence is 15 residues long. The DNA of the CDR3 is TGTGCCAGCAGTGAAGCGGAAGGGGGCAAAAACATTCAGTACTTC. This gives the protein CASSEAEGGKNIQYF. The full variable domain, in which reference TRBV2 and TRBJ2-4 provide the parts outside the CDR3, is EPEVTQTPSHQVTQMGQEVILRCVPISNHLYFYWYRQILGQKVEFLVSFYNNEISEKSEIFDDQFSVERPDGSNFTLKIRSTKLEDSAMYFCASSEAEGGKNIQYFGAGTRLSVL.

This clone was counted a few times. The chain couples TRBV10-3 to TRBJ1-2; D perhaps matches TRBD1 (5 bases). Trimming took 4 bases from V and 4 from J, leaving 10 bases between them. The germline V gene encodes CDR1 ENHRY and CDR2 SYGVKD. The CDR3 has 13 residues. The CDR3 sequence is CAISVTGLYGYTF. CDR3 DNA: TGTGCCATCAGTGTTACAGGCCTCTATGGCTACACCTTC.

This clone has just a few counts. J is TRBJ2-5 and V is TRBV6-5; 15 bases are a match to TRBD2. The V gene end was trimmed by 6 bases and the J gene end by 2 bases; junction bases not matched to a gene: 1. CDR1 is MNHEY and CDR2 is SVGAGI in the germline V gene. The CDR3 covers 15 residues. The CDR3 DNA sequence: TGTGCCAGCAGCGGGACTAGCGGGGGGCAAGAGACCCAGTACTTC. Its protein is CASSGTSGGQETQYF.

This clone was seen a few times. This sequence joins TRBV7-2 and TRBJ1-6; D unclear. The germline V gene has CDR1 SGHTA and CDR2 FQGNSA. V lost 11 bases and J 6 bases, leaving 17 bases between the germline ends. The CDR3 runs 14 residues. The CDR3 nucleotides are TGTGCCTCCAGCGGATACAGCCCTAATTCACCCCTCCACTTT. This encodes CASSGYSPNSPLHF.

The chain is built from TRBV6-1 and TRBJ1-6; D uncertain. The CDR3 covers 13 residues. The ends were cut back, 3 bases at V and 10 bases at J, with 10 bases in the middle. Germline CDR1 is MNHNS and CDR2 is SASEGT. The CDR3 protein is CASSDQGGSPLHF. The CDR3 nucleotides read TGTGCCAGCAGTGACCAAGGAGGCTCACCCCTCCACTTT.

This clone was seen only a few times. The chain carries TRBV7-8 and TRBJ2-5; D may be TRBD1 (5 bases). In germline, CDR1 is SGHVS, CDR2 FQNEAQ. This CDR3 contains 13 residues. The V and J ends lost 1 base and 5 bases respectively, with 8 bases between them. CDR3 coding DNA: TGTGCCAGCAGCTTAGAGGGGATCGAGACCCAGTACTTC. Translated, it gives CASSLEGIETQYF.

Comments on this clone: Other DNA sequences in the same sample also yield this CDR3. The chain carries TRBV29-1 and TRBJ1-1, with 10 nucleotides matching TRBD1. The germline V gene encodes CDR1 SQVTM and CDR2 ANQGSEA. The junction had 2 bases not matched to a gene; V was cut back by 6 bases and J by 1 base. This CDR3 has 13 residues. The CDR3 loop is CSVDRGQNTEAFF. CDR3 nucleotides: TGCAGCGTCGACAGGGGGCAGAACACTGAAGCTTTCTTT. Complete variable domain (other parts from reference TRBV29-1 and TRBJ1-1): SAVISQKPSRDICQRGTSLTIQCQVDSQVTMMFWYRQQPGQSLTLIATANQGSEATYESGFVIDKFPISRPNLTFSTLTVSNMSPEDSSIYLCSVDRGQNTEAFFGQGTRLTVV.

A few counts support this clone. The identical CDR3 is also encoded by other nucleotide sequences in the sample. The chain recombines TRBV9 with TRBJ1-2; D uncertain. Trimming stripped 0 bases from V and 0 bases from J, with 3 bases between. CDR3 length: 13 residues. Per germline, CDR1 SGDLS and CDR2 YYNGEE. This chain's CDR3 is CASSVDTNYGYTF. In nucleotides, the CDR3 is TGTGCCAGCAGCGTAGATACTAACTATGGCTACACCTTC.

The V and J genes are TRBV6-4 and TRBJ1-2; D uncertain. V lost 0 bases to trimming and J lost 8 bases, with 19 bases between them. Germline assignment: CDR1 MRHNA and CDR2 SNTAGT. This CDR3 contains 16 residues. The CDR3 region is CASSDSSRPPYRGYTF. In DNA, the CDR3 is TGTGCCAGCAGTGACTCGAGCAGGCCTCCCTATAGGGGCTACACCTTC.

This clone was seen a few times. The V gene is TRBV5-6, the J gene TRBJ2-7, with D possibly being TRBD1 (7 bases). This CDR3 contains 16 residues. Germline assignment: CDR1 SGHDT and CDR2 YYEEEE. The germline V and J ends were trimmed by 0 bases and 2 bases, with 15 bases remaining between them. CDR3 amino acids: CASSLAAGTEPYEQYF. Written as DNA, the CDR3 is TGTGCCAGCAGCTTGGCCGCGGGGACAGAGCCCTACGAGCAGTACTTC.

A few counts support this clone. The chain has TRBV7-8 and TRBJ2-1; 7 bases agree with TRBD1. The CDR3 consists of 13 residues. Germline-derived CDR1 and CDR2 are SGHVS and FQNEAQ. The trim removed 5 bases at V and 5 bases at J, leaving 3 bases unmatched. CDR3 in amino acids: CASSLGQNNEQFF. CDR3 sequence (DNA): TGTGCCAGCAGCCTGGGACAGAACAATGAGCAGTTCTTC.